This record concerns one T cell receptor (beta chain) sequence. This clonotype has just a few counts. The antigen it binds to is not known. One end of the junction does not line up with germline, which may come from a read error. Sequences ENHRY (CDR1) and SYGVKD (CDR2) are obtained from the germline V gene. The CDR3 runs 17 residues from the cysteine to the phenylalanine. Only the CDR3 DNA stays, 51 bases, in frame from base 1. The data were obtained in a study of Graves' ophthalmopathy and Graves' hyperthyroidism (dated by TCRdb to the late 2010s). Describing the broader study: A patient counted as having stable hyperthyroidism if there was no progression to ophthalmopathy within 18 months of follow-up. To tell Graves' ophthalmopathy apart from Graves' hyperthyroidism, and to predict which patients would progress to ophthalmopathy, the study relied on TCR beta repertoire signatures. In total, 135 blood samples were TCR-sequenced: 40 to 45 ophthalmopathy, roughly 80 hyperthyroidism and roughly 17 hyperthyroidism-to-ophthalmopathy patients. To explore V-J signatures distinguishing ophthalmopathy from hyperthyroidism, a discovery set of under 110 patients (roughly 44 ophthalmopathy, 55 to 60 stable hyperthyroidism) was enrolled. For independent validation, a separate cohort was made up of fewer than 20 hyperthyroidism patients plus 17 patients who later progressed from hyperthyroidism to ophthalmopathy. In five or six hyperthyroidism patients, T-cell repertoires of thyroid tissue and blood were compared. After sampling, hyperthyroidism patients received methimazole starting at 30 mg daily, and ophthalmopathy patients received high-dose intravenous methylprednisolone.

Hyperthyroidism patients were newly diagnosed, were aged 18 to 65 years, and had a disease duration under 2 months. Patients with other autoimmune diseases, uncontrolled infections, pregnancy or lactation were excluded. Clinical symptoms, serum thyroxine, TRAb, thyroid ultrasound and orbital computed tomography formed the basis of the diagnosis. Trizol reagent was used to extract the total RNA, and its quality was then checked on an Agilent 2100 Bioanalyzer. The study at large found these results: Sample size was not predetermined statistically, and investigators were not blinded to group allocation. In cross-validation, the 13-signature model distinguished ophthalmopathy from stable hyperthyroidism with 85% to 90% sensitivity and approximately 81% specificity, and in the test set the corresponding values were roughly 80% and 76%. In validation, the model predicted ophthalmopathy progression with nearly 71% sensitivity and roughly 72% specificity; roughly 11 predicted patients were CT-confirmed with GO in a median of 6.5 months. Most expanded thyroid clonotypes with frequency above 0.001 were also detected in blood, suggesting blood repertoires may reflect the thyroid immune response.

TCR beta CDR3 regions were amplified from RNA transcripts for repertoire sequencing. The first round of RT-PCR was done with HTBI primers and the Qiagen OneStep RT-PCR kit, and was followed by a second round of multiplex PCR, then size selection and purification. Libraries were sequenced paired-end with 100 bp reads on an Illumina HiSeq2000. The published analysis was carried out like this. Reads were processed with SOAPnuke, discarding reads with adapters, uncalled bases, mean Phred below 15, or no exact constant-primer or identifier match. COPE v1.2.5 was used to merge high-quality paired reads. Unique nucleotide sequences were defined as clonotypes and aligned to IMGT TRB V, D and J references using MiTCR v1.1. The analysis was limited to V-J combinations with a frequency above 0.0001, which together covered 99% to 99.2% of the repertoires. A TCR clonal expansion and chaos score per V-J combination was defined as the ratio of F50 clonal expansion to chaos observed in the TCRdist matrix. Welch's t-statistics and random forest were used to reduce features to about a dozen V-J combinations, which were fed into a naive Bayes classifier. Thyroid-blood repertoire similarity was quantified with the Morisita-Horn index. TCRdb cleaned the public reads at Q25 with fastp, built clones with MiXCR and kept in-frame beta chains. Here each entry gathers all rows of one CDR3 protein and keeps the most common genes and DNA. What appears here as the V and J calls and clone size reflects TCRdb's work, not the paper's. The sample has around 1.1 million distinct CDR3 sequences on record, about 38% of them singletons. The ten top clones hold 11% of the sample.

The TCR sequence derives from an adult man with Graves' hyperthyroidism. Sequencing used peripheral blood or thyroid tissue (not recorded which). The receptor chain draws on TRBV10-3 and TRBJ2-6; TRBD2 agrees with 12 junctional bases. The CDR3 corresponds to CAISRLAGDSGANALTF. The sequence in DNA is TGTGCCATCAGCCGACTAGCGGGAGACTCTGGGGCCAACGCCCTGACTTTC.